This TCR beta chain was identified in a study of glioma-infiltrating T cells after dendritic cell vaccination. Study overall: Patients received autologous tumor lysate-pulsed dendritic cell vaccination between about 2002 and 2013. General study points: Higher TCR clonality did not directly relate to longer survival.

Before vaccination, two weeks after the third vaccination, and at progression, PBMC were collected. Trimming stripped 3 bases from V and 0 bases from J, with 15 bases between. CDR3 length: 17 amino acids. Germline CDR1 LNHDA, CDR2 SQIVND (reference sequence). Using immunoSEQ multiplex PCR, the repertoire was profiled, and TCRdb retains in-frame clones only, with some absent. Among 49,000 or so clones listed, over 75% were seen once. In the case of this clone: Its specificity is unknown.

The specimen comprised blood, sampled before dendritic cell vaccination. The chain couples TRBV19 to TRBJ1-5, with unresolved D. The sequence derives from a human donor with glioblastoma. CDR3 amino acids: CASSIAYSSLSNQPQHF. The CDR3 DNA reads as TGTGCCAGTAGTATCGCCTACAGTTCCCTTAGCAATCAGCCCCAGCATTTT.